This T cell receptor beta chain was documented in a study of blood T cell repertoires in COVID-19. The table came from immunoSEQ multiplex PCR; TCRdb's copy has only in-frame clones and leaves some out. The sample lists just over 150,000 clones, over 80% occurring once. The junction had 4 bases not matched to a gene; V was cut back by 6 bases and J by 2 bases. This CDR3 has 15 residues. Looked up from germline, CDR1 is LNHDA and CDR2 is SQIVND (reference sequence). The TCR sequence derives from a man aged 25 to 40 with COVID-19, enrolled during active disease. The V and J genes are TRBV19 and TRBJ2-2; 9 nucleotides line up with TRBD1. Sequencing was done on a sample of peripheral blood. DNA of the CDR3: TGTGCCAGTAGCAAACAGGGGGCAAACACCGGGGAGCTGTTTTTT. Translated, it gives CASSKQGANTGELFF.